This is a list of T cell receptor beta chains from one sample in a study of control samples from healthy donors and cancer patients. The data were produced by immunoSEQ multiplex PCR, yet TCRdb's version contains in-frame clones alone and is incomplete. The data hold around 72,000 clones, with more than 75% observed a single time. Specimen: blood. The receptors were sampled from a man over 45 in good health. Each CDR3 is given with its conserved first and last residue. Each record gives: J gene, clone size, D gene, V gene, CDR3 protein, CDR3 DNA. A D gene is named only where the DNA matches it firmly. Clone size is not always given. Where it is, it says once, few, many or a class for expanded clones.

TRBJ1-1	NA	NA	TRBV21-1	CASSRVLGGPLNTEAFF	TGTGCCAGCAGCCGAGTCCTAGGGGGGCCTTTGAACACTGAAGCTTTCTTT
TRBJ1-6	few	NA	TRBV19	CASSKGIDSPLHF	TGTGCCAGTAGTAAAGGGATCGATTCACCCCTCCACTTT
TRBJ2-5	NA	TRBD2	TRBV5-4	CASSRPSGASETQYF	TGTGCCAGCAGCAGACCTAGCGGGGCGTCTGAGACCCAGTACTTC
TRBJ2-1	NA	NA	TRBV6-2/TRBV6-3	CASSPGRGSYNEQFF	TGTGCCAGCAGCCCCGGGCGGGGTTCCTACAATGAGCAGTTCTTC
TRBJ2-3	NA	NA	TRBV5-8	CASSLPARGKARPQYF	TGTGCCAGCAGCCTGCCGGCCAGAGGCAAGGCCCGACCGCAGTATTTT
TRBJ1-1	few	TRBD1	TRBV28	CASSDRATEAFF	TGTGCCAGCAGCGACAGGGCGACTGAAGCTTTCTTT
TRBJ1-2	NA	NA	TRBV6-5	CASRPARAYGYTF	TGTGCCAGCCGTCCGGCCCGGGCCTATGGCTACACCTTC
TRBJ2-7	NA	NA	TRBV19	CASSPGYEQYF	TGTGCCAGTAGCCCCGGATACGAGCAGTACTTC
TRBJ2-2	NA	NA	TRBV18	CASSETGTPARPGELFF	TGTGCCAGCTCAGAAACCGGGACCCCTGCCCGACCCGGGGAGCTGTTTTTT
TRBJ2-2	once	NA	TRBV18	CASSPGQRTGELFF	TGTGCCAGCTCACCAGGACAACGCACCGGGGAGCTGTTTTTT
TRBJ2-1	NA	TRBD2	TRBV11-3	CASSQLAGSYNEQFF	TGTGCCAGCAGTCAACTAGCGGGTTCGTACAATGAGCAGTTCTTC
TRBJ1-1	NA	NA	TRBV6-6	CASRGLNTEAFF	TGTGCCAGCAGAGGACTAAACACTGAAGCTTTCTTT
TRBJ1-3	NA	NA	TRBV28	CASSPPGGSGNTIYF	TGTGCCAGCAGCCCTCCGGGGGGCTCTGGAAACACCATATATTTT
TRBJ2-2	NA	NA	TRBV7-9	CASRDQKNTGELFF	TGTGCCAGCAGGGACCAAAAGAACACCGGGGAGCTGTTTTTT
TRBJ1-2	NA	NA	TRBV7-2	CASSLSSRGLNGYTF	TGTGCCAGCAGCTTAAGTTCCAGGGGCCTGAATGGCTACACCTTC
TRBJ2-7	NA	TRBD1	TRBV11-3	CASSLGFGQVYEQYF	TGTGCCAGCAGCTTAGGTTTCGGACAGGTCTACGAGCAGTACTTC
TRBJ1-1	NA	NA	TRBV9	CASSSQGTEAFF	TGTGCCAGCAGCTCTCAGGGTACTGAAGCTTTCTTT
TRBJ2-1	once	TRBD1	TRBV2	CASRGDRGLAGAGEQFF	TGTGCCAGCAGAGGGGACAGGGGTCTGGCGGGAGCTGGTGAGCAGTTCTTC
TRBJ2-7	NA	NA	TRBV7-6	CASSPYQGSSYEQYF	TGTGCCAGCAGTCCCTATCAGGGGAGCTCCTACGAGCAGTACTTC
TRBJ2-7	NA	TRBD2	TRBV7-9	CASSGGPSYEQYF	TGTGCCAGCTCGGGGGGGCCGAGCTACGAGCAGTACTTC
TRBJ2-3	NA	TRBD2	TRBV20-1	CSASRGGVPDTQYF	TGCAGTGCTAGTAGGGGAGGGGTACCAGATACGCAGTATTTT
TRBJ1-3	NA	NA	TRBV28	CASSWSSRNTIYF	TGTGCCAGCAGTTGGAGTTCTCGGAACACCATATATTTT
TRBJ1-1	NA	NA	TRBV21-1	CASSKEVPVLNTEAFF	TGTGCCAGCAGCAAAGAAGTCCCGGTTTTGAACACTGAAGCTTTCTTT
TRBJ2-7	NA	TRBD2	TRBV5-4	CASSFQGLYYEQYF	TGTGCCAGCAGCTTTCAGGGACTATACTACGAGCAGTACTTC
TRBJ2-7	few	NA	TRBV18	CASSPQGLEQYF	TGTGCCAGCTCGCCTCAGGGTTTGGAGCAGTACTTC
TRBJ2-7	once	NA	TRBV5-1	CASSLLGVYEQYF	TGCGCCAGCAGCTTGCTCGGGGTCTACGAGCAGTACTTC
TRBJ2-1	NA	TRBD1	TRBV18	CASSPPAGQGLREQFF	TGTGCCAGCTCACCACCGGCGGGACAGGGGCTCCGAGAGCAGTTCTTC
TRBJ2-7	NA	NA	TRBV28	CASTPTPGYEQYF	TGTGCCAGCACTCCGACACCGGGCTACGAGCAGTACTTC
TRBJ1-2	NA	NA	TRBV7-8	CASSLQERDYGYTF	TGTGCCAGCAGCTTACAGGAAAGGGACTATGGCTACACCTTC
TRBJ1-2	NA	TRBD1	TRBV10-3	CAISLSSGTGRGYTF	TGTGCCATCAGTCTAAGCTCCGGGACAGGGAGGGGCTACACCTTC
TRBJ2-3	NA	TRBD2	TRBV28	CASSTVQLAGGRGTQYF	TGTGCCAGCAGTACCGTCCAGTTAGCGGGAGGGAGGGGTACGCAGTATTTT
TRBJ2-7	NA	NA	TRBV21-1	CASSTRRSNYEQYF	TGTGCCAGCAGCACCCGACGGTCCAACTACGAGCAGTACTTC
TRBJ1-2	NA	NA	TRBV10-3	CAISATGYGYTF	TGTGCCATCAGTGCGACAGGCTATGGCTACACCTTC
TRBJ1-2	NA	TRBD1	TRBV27	CASREQGVDYGYTF	TGTGCCAGCAGGGAACAGGGGGTGGACTATGGCTACACCTTC
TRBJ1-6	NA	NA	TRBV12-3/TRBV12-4	CASSSRSNSPLHF	TGTGCCAGCAGTTCCCGGAGTAATTCACCCCTCCACTTT
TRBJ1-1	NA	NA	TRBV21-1	CASSKAGQGYTEAFF	TGTGCCAGCAGCAAAGCGGGCCAGGGCTACACTGAAGCTTTCTTT
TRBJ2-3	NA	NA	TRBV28	CASSLGRRADTQYF	TGTGCCAGCAGTTTGGGACGCCGGGCAGATACGCAGTATTTT
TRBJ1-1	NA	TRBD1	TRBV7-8	CASRKTGGYGNTEAFF	TGTGCCAGCAGAAAAACAGGGGGCTACGGGAACACTGAAGCTTTCTTT
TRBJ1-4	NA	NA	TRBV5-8	CASSLVSGELFF	TGTGCCAGCAGCTTGGTCTCCGGGGAACTGTTTTTT
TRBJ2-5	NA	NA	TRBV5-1	CASSSSFVGTPGYQYF	TGCGCCAGCAGCTCATCCTTCGTTGGGACGCCGGGGTACCAGTACTTC
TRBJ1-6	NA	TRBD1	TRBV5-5	CASSADRVNSPLHF	TGTGCCAGCAGCGCCGACAGGGTAAATTCACCCCTCCACTTT
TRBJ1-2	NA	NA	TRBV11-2	CASSHLQGHINGYTF	TGTGCCAGCAGCCACTTACAGGGCCACATTAATGGCTACACCTTC